A selection of T cell receptor beta chains follows, all from one sample in a study of T cell repertoires in cytomegalovirus infection. TCRdb reanalysed the reads using MiXCR and keeps one entry per CDR3 protein. The repertoire consists of 150,000 to 200,000 distinct CDR3 sequences, with roughly 30% occurring once and the leading ten covering 31%. Sequenced: PBMCs. Receptors were obtained from a human donor in good health (CMV status not recorded). Some clones in this sample may be carry-over from other donors' samples. CDR3s include the opening cysteine and the closing phenylalanine or tryptophan. The D gene is left open where the match is weak. Part of the rows lack a size; the others show once, few, many or a class for expanded clones.

clone size,V gene,J gene,D gene,CDR3 DNA,CDR3 protein
few,TRBV15,TRBJ2-1,NA,TGTGCCACCAGCCCCTTAGGACAGCGCCCCAATGAGCAGTTCTTC,CATSPLGQRPNEQFF
few,TRBV6-6,TRBJ1-3,TRBD1,TGTGCCAGCAAACAGGGGGAAGTAGCTGGAAACACCATATATTTT,CASKQGEVAGNTIYF
many,TRBV12-3/TRBV12-4,TRBJ1-2,NA,TGTGCCAGCAGTCCCCAAAGCCCGGTCCAGTATGGCTACACCTTC,CASSPQSPVQYGYTF
NA,TRBV6-5,TRBJ1-1,NA,TGTGCCAGCAGTTACTCGAGCGACAGCCGGTCTGAAGCTTTCTTT,CASSYSSDSRSEAFF
few,TRBV5-1,TRBJ2-2,TRBD2,TGCGCCAGCAGCGCTGGACAGACCGGACTAGCGGGCACCGGGGAGCTGTTTTTT,CASSAGQTGLAGTGELFF
many,TRBV7-8,TRBJ2-1,TRBD1,TGTGCCAGCAGCTTGACAGGGGAGTTGAATGAGCAGTTCTTC,CASSLTGELNEQFF
few,TRBV5-4,TRBJ2-2,TRBD1,TGTGCCAGCAGCTTATTCTACGGGACAGGGGACACCGGGGAGCTGTTTTTT,CASSLFYGTGDTGELFF
NA,TRBV19,TRBJ1-1,TRBD1,TGTGCCAGTAGTGCCCGGACAGGGGTCACTGAAGCTTTCTTT,CASSARTGVTEAFF
many,TRBV7-2,TRBJ1-1,NA,TGTGCCAGCAGCATAACAGCAGCTCACACTGAAGCTTTCTTT,CASSITAAHTEAFF
NA,TRBV7-2,TRBJ1-1,NA,TGTGCCAGCAGCTTACCGGTGATGAACACTGAAGCTTTCTTT,CASSLPVMNTEAFF
NA,TRBV5-1,TRBJ2-6,NA,TGCGCCAGCAGCTTGGAAGTCAACTCTGGGGCCAACGTCCTGACTTTC,CASSLEVNSGANVLTF
NA,TRBV7-4,TRBJ2-3,NA,TGTGCCAGCAGCACTCTCGGGTTCGGCACAGATACGCAGTATTTT,CASSTLGFGTDTQYF
NA,TRBV11-3,TRBJ1-1,NA,TGTGCCAGCAGCTTAGATCCACAGAGCACTAAGGCTTTCTTT,CASSLDPQSTKAFF
NA,TRBV27,TRBJ2-3,NA,TGTGCCAGCAGTCCCCTTAGCGGAGCTAGCACAGATACGCAGTATTTT,CASSPLSGASTDTQYF
few,TRBV19,TRBJ1-6,NA,TGTGCCAGTAGTATTTCCCAGGGCAATTCACCCCTCCACTTT,CASSISQGNSPLHF
NA,TRBV5-6,TRBJ1-5,NA,TGTGCCAGCAGCTCCCAGGGGATAGGGAGCAATCAGCCCCAGCATTTT,CASSSQGIGSNQPQHF
NA,TRBV6-2/TRBV6-3,TRBJ1-1,TRBD1,TGTGCCAGTCGACACAGGGGGAGTGGGAACACTGAAGCTTTCTTT,CASRHRGSGNTEAFF